This entry lists 2 T cell receptor beta chains sequenced from one sample in a study of Ad26.COV2.S vaccination and SARS-CoV-2 variants. Treatment indicated: 15 to 20 received Ad26.COV2.S at low or high dose, single or two shots; roughly five received placebo; per-sample allocation not given. Sampling was done on day 63 after the first vaccine or placebo injection. The assay was immunoSEQ multiplex PCR, and TCRdb's table has in-frame clones only and misses some. The sample consists of roughly 400,000 clones, around 90% of them appearing once. Sequencing used peripheral blood, obtained in a trial of Ad26.COV2.S vaccine versus placebo. All receptors derive from a person between 18 and 60 years old who received the Ad26.COV2.S COVID-19 vaccine or a placebo.

This rearrangement joins TRBV19 to TRBJ2-1; 7 bases match TRBD2. Germline loops: CDR1 LNHDA, CDR2 SQIVND (reference sequence). Trimming at V came to 7 bases and at J to 9 bases, leaving 12 bases not matched to a gene. CDR3 length: 14 amino acids. The CDR3 DNA reads TGTGCCAGTACCCTGGGGGGAGGGCCGAGTGAGCAGTTCTTC. Translating gives CASTLGGGPSEQFF.

This CDR3 is CASSLVGQGAGEAFF. In nucleotides, the CDR3 is TGCGCCAGCAGCTTGGTGGGGCAGGGGGCAGGTGAAGCTTTCTTT. J is TRBJ1-1 and V is TRBV5-1; TRBD1 aligns across 8 bases. V gave up 0 bases and J gave up 7 bases; unmatched junction bases: 8. The CDR3 loop spans 15 amino acids. In germline, CDR1 is SGHRS, CDR2 YFSETQ.